These T cell receptor beta chains were read from a single sample in a study of shared clonotypes between healthy human individuals. Libraries were prepared by immunoSEQ multiplex PCR; TCRdb keeps only in-frame clonotypes and omits some of them. The table includes roughly 2.2 million clones, about nine tenths detected once. The specimen was naive CD4+ T cells from PBMCs. The receptors were sampled from a man aged 18 to 29 in good health. Some clones in this sample may be carry-over from other donors' samples. CDR3s include the opening cysteine and the closing phenylalanine or tryptophan. The order of the fields is D gene, J gene, V gene, clone size, CDR3 protein, CDR3 DNA. A D gene is named only where the DNA matches it firmly. The listing skips clone size in some rows; elsewhere it reads once, few, many or a size class.

>TRBD1|TRBJ2-7|TRBV4-1|-
CASSQGQGPSYEQYF
TGCGCCAGCAGCCAAGGACAGGGACCGTCCTACGAGCAGTACTTC
>-|TRBJ1-2|TRBV2|-
CASSENPNYGYTF
TGTGCCAGCAGTGAAAACCCTAACTATGGCTACACCTTC
>-|TRBJ2-1|TRBV5-1|-
CASSFTGTFTDEQFF
TGCGCCAGCAGCTTCACAGGGACCTTTACAGATGAGCAGTTCTTC
>TRBD1|TRBJ1-2|TRBV19|-
CASRSWDSWNYGYTF
TGTGCCAGTAGATCTTGGGACAGCTGGAACTATGGCTACACCTTC
>-|TRBJ2-1|TRBV2|-
CASRVLASPGNEQFF
TGTGCCAGCAGAGTCTTAGCGTCCCCGGGTAATGAGCAGTTCTTC
>TRBD2|TRBJ2-7|TRBV7-2|once
CASSLPFGGRSNEQYF
TGTGCCAGCAGCCTCCCCTTTGGCGGGAGATCAAACGAGCAGTACTTC
>-|TRBJ1-2|TRBV27|-
CASKSAEADGYTF
TGTGCCAGCAAGAGCGCGGAGGCGGATGGCTACACCTTC
>-|TRBJ2-7|TRBV5-1|-
CASSLGSGWDEQYF
TGCGCCAGCAGCTTGGGCAGCGGTTGGGACGAGCAGTACTTC
>-|TRBJ2-7|TRBV18|-
CASSPEQLDEQYF
TGTGCCAGCTCACCAGAACAGTTGGACGAGCAGTACTTC
>-|TRBJ1-4|TRBV5-1|-
CASSLALGRNEKLFF
TGCGCCAGCAGCTTGGCCCTTGGGAGAAATGAAAAACTGTTTTTT
>-|TRBJ2-2|TRBV30|-
CAGGQGTGELFF
TGTGCCGGGGGTCAGGGAACCGGGGAGCTGTTTTTT
>TRBD1|TRBJ1-2|TRBV30|-
CAWRAQGARGYTF
TGTGCCTGGAGGGCACAGGGGGCGCGTGGCTACACCTTC
>-|TRBJ1-2|TRBV5-1|-
CASSLFLAGYGYTF
TGCGCCAGCAGCTTGTTCTTGGCGGGCTATGGCTACACCTTC
>TRBD1|TRBJ2-5|TRBV7-9|-
CASSLGAGGLQETQYF
TGTGCCAGCAGCTTGGGGGCAGGGGGCCTCCAAGAGACCCAGTACTTC
>-|TRBJ1-5|TRBV18|-
CASSPAGLRDQPQHF
TGTGCCAGCTCACCCGCGGGGTTGCGGGATCAGCCCCAGCATTTT
>-|TRBJ1-1|TRBV29-1|-
CSVVGRLNTEAFF
TGCAGCGTTGTCGGCAGATTGAACACTGAAGCTTTCTTT
>-|TRBJ1-1|TRBV28|-
CASSSPPGFRPRDTEAFF
TGTGCCAGCAGTTCGCCACCAGGGTTTCGCCCCCGGGATACTGAAGCTTTCTTT
>-|TRBJ1-6|TRBV4-1|-
CASSQRGGSPLHF
TGCGCCAGCAGCCAAAGGGGGGGTTCACCCCTCCACTTT
>-|TRBJ1-4|TRBV7-9|-
CASSYLLEKLFF
TGTGCCAGCAGCTACCTTTTAGAAAAACTGTTTTTT
>-|TRBJ2-1|TRBV5-1|-
CASSLDARVGNEQFF
TGCGCCAGCAGCTTGGATGCCAGGGTTGGCAATGAGCAGTTCTTC
>-|TRBJ1-5|TRBV6-5|-
CASSYDINQPQHF
TGTGCCAGCAGTTATGACATCAATCAGCCCCAGCATTTT
>TRBD1|TRBJ1-4|TRBV15|-
CATSRDTGGRKLFF
TGTGCCACCAGCAGAGATACAGGGGGACGAAAACTGTTTTTT
>-|TRBJ2-1|TRBV7-2|-
CASSLDTALEQFF
TGTGCCAGCAGCTTAGACACAGCATTAGAGCAGTTCTTC
>-|TRBJ2-1|TRBV10-2|-
CASSSRGGLHNEQFF
TGCGCCAGCAGTAGCAGGGGGGGTCTACACAATGAGCAGTTCTTC
>TRBD1|TRBJ2-7|TRBV2|-
CASSEGDRPYF
TGTGCCAGCAGTGAAGGGGACAGGCCGTACTTC
>-|TRBJ1-5|TRBV28|-
CASSLSVGYSNQPQHF
TGTGCCAGCAGTTTATCAGTAGGGTATAGCAATCAGCCCCAGCATTTT
>-|TRBJ2-7|TRBV7-2|-
CASSSLGVPHEQYF
TGTGCCAGCAGCTCCCTCGGAGTGCCCCACGAGCAGTACTTC
>-|TRBJ1-6|TRBV5-6|-
CASSLKDWSPLHF
TGTGCCAGCAGCTTGAAAGATTGGTCTCCCCTCCACTTT
>TRBD2|TRBJ2-2|TRBV9|-
CASSLRGTNTGELFF
TGTGCCAGCAGCCTGCGGGGGACGAACACCGGGGAGCTGTTTTTT
>-|TRBJ2-7|TRBV6-1|-
CASSAYGQGGEQYF
TGTGCCAGCAGTGCTTACGGGCAGGGAGGAGAGCAGTACTTC
>TRBD1|TRBJ2-1|TRBV9|-
CASSAPGTGFNEQFF
TGTGCCAGCAGCGCCCCCGGGACAGGGTTCAATGAGCAGTTCTTC
>TRBD2|TRBJ2-3|TRBV18|-
CASSPQTSGSTDTQYF
TGTGCCAGCTCACCGCAGACTAGCGGATCCACAGATACGCAGTATTTT
>-|TRBJ1-1|TRBV7-9|-
CASSLSHSGTEAFF
TGTGCCAGCAGCTTATCCCATAGTGGGACTGAAGCTTTCTTT
>-|TRBJ1-2|TRBV28|-
CASSLAGYGYTF
TGTGCCAGCAGTTTAGCTGGCTATGGCTACACCTTC
>-|TRBJ1-2|TRBV28|-
CASSLPGAGGYTF
TGTGCCAGCAGTTTACCGGGGGCAGGAGGCTACACCTTC
>-|TRBJ1-1|TRBV7-2|-
CASRKEQQGGTEAFF
TGTGCCAGCAGGAAGGAACAACAGGGTGGCACTGAAGCTTTCTTT
>-|TRBJ2-3|TRBV5-1|-
CASSLVSGGTDTQYF
TGCGCCAGCAGCTTGGTCTCGGGGGGCACAGATACGCAGTATTTT
>-|TRBJ2-1|TRBV5-1|-
CASSLETVSYNEQFF
TGCGCCAGCAGCTTAGAGACAGTCTCCTACAATGAGCAGTTCTTC
>-|TRBJ2-3|TRBV27|-
CASSPTRDHQYF
TGTGCCAGCAGTCCGACCCGGGATCACCAGTATTTT
>TRBD2|TRBJ2-6|TRBV18|-
CASSRVTSGSGANVLTF
TGTGCCAGCTCACGGGTGACTAGCGGGTCTGGGGCCAACGTCCTGACTTTC
>-|TRBJ2-4|TRBV28|-
CASSLGQREGIQYF
TGTGCCAGCAGTTTAGGACAAAGAGAGGGCATTCAGTACTTC
>TRBD2|TRBJ2-1|TRBV7-7|once
CASSSTSGRTYNEQFF
TGTGCCAGCAGCTCCACTAGCGGGAGAACATACAATGAGCAGTTCTTC
>-|TRBJ2-1|TRBV28|-
CASSPPTRNYNEQFF
TGTGCCAGCAGTCCCCCGACAAGGAACTACAATGAGCAGTTCTTC
>TRBD1|TRBJ1-4|TRBV5-8|-
CASSHRDRLFF
TGTGCCAGCAGCCACAGGGACAGGCTGTTTTTT
>-|TRBJ2-3|TRBV6-5|-
CASSYDGRTQYF
TGTGCCAGCAGTTATGACGGCCGCACGCAGTATTTT
>TRBD1|TRBJ1-1|TRBV4-1|once
CASSQAFGTEMNTEAFF
TGCGCCAGCAGCCAGGCATTCGGGACAGAAATGAACACTGAAGCTTTCTTT
>-|TRBJ1-2|TRBV5-1|-
CASSLAVGEDGYTF
TGCGCCAGCAGCTTGGCCGTGGGCGAGGATGGCTACACCTTC
>-|TRBJ1-1|TRBV11-2|-
CASSLRISDTEAFF
TGTGCCAGCAGCTTACGGATATCTGACACTGAAGCTTTCTTT
>-|TRBJ1-4|TRBV6-1|-
CASSEGGLGEKLFF
TGTGCCAGCAGTGAGGGGGGTTTGGGTGAAAAACTGTTTTTT
>-|TRBJ2-7|TRBV6-4|-
CASNSDERTDSYEQYF
TGTGCCAGCAATAGCGATGAACGGACAGATTCCTACGAGCAGTACTTC